The following is a TCR beta chain sequence with its context. Its antigen specificity is not known. No base quality information exists; no much larger clone differs at one position. These data are taken from a study of blood T cell repertoires in COVID-19 (dated by TCRdb to about 2020). A note on the overall study: Collaborator samples came from the United States, Italy and Spain and covered acute and convalescent phases of COVID-19. The material from the prospective study consisted of cDNA or gDNA derived from T cells, B-cell-depleted T cells, or PBMCs. Subjects who had been exposed to COVID-19, were actively infected with it, or had recovered from it provided the deeply sampled blood TCRbeta repertoires that made up the dataset. The repertoires were released in a freely available public database meant as a resource for research on the immune response to SARS-CoV-2. Samples came from the ongoing ImmuneRACE study (first 160 participants) plus 1,254 subjects from 6 global collaborators. A de-identified subject ID, COVID-19 status, age in years and sex were almost always included in the sample metadata. Where available, HLA class I and class II types were taken from metadata supplied by the sample provider and were not determined by assay-based typing. Study-wide findings and limitations: How much clinical and demographic metadata was included differed by source and by participant, and the metadata was provided uncurated.

V ends up 4 bases short and J 9 bases short, with an unmatched junction base count of 5. The CDR3 starts with the cysteine, ends with the phenylalanine, and has 14 residues. Only the CDR3 DNA is retained, 42 bases long and in frame from the first base. CDR1 and CDR2 are drawn from the germline V gene (reference sequence): PRHDT, FYEKMQ. TCRbeta CDR3 regions were amplified from genomic DNA by means of the immunoSEQ Assay, a bias-controlled multiplex PCR. As for the original processing: The number of nucleated cells in each sample was estimated from the amplification of reference gene primers within the assay. To quantify the absolute abundance of each unique TCRbeta CDR3 rearrangement, sequence reads were collapsed and filtered. For each sample, productive Simpson clonality was calculated by taking the square root of Simpson's diversity index across productive rearrangements. TCRdb stores this immuneACCESS table with in-frame sequences only. Part of the clones is absent; in the studies checked, under half of the shortfall reflects unresolved V genes, and no reason is known for the rest. V and J calls and clone size come straight from that table; D and trimming were deduced from the DNA. This sample holds about 160,000 clones; around 85% were observed only once. The ten biggest clones cover 3% to 3.5% of the sample.

Collaborating institutions collected whole blood in K2EDTA tubes following their own protocols. For TCRbeta analysis, collaborators shipped samples in one of three forms: frozen whole blood, isolated PBMCs, or DNA extracted from either of those sample types. The sequencing sample was made of peripheral blood. The rearrangement joined TRBV13 to TRBJ2-1; 11 middle bases align to TRBD1. This receptor was identified in a human donor with acute or convalescent COVID-19. The donor label of this sample is uncertain. Here is the DNA: TGTGCCAGCAGCTGGGGGACAGGGGGTATTGAGCAGTTCTTC. Translated, it gives CASSWGTGGIEQFF.